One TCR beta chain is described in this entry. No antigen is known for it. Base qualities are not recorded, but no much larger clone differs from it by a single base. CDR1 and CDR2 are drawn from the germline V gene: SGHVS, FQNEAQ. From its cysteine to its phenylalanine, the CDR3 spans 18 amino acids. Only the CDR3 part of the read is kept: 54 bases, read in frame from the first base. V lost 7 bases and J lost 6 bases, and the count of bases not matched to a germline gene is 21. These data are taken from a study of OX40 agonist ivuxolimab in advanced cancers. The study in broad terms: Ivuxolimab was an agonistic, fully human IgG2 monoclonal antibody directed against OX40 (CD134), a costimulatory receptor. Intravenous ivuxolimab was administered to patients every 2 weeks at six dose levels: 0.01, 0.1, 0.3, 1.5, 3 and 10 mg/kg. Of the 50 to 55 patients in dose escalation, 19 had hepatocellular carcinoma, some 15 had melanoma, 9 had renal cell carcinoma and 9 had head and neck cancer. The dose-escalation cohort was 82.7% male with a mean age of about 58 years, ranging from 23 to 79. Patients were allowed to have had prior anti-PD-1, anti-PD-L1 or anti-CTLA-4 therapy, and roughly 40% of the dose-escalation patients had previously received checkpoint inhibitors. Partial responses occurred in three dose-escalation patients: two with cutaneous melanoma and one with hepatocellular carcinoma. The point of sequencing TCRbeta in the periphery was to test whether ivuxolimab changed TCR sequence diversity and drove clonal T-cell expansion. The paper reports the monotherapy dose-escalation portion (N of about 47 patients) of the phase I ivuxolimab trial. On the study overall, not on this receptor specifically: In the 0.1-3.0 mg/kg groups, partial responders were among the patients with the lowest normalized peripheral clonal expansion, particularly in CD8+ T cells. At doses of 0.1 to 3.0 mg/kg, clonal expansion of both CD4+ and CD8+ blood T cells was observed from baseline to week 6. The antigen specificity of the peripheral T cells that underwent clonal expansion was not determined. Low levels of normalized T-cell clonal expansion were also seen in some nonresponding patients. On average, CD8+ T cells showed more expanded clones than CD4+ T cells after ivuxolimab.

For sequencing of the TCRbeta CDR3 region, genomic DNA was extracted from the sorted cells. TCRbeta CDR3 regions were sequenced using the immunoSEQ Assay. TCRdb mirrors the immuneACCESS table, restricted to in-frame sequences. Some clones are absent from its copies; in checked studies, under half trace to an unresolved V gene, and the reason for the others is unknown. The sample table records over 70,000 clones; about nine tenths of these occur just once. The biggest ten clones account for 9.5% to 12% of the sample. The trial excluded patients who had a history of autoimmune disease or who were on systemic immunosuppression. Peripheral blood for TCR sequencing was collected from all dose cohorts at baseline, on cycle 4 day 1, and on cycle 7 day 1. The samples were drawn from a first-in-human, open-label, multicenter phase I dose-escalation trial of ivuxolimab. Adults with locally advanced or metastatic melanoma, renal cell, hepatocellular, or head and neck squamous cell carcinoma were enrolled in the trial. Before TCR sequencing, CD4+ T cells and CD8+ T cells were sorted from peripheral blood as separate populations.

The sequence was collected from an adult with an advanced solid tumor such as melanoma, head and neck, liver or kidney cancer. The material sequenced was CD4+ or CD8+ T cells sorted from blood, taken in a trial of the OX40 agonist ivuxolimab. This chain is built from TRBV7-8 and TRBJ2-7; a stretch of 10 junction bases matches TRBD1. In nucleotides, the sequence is TGTGCCAGCACTTATGGCCAAAAGCCGGGACAGGGGTCTGTCGAGCAGTACTTC. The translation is CASTYGQKPGQGSVEQYF.